A selection of T cell receptor beta chains follows, all from one sample in a study of read filtering for tumor transcriptome and immune sequencing. TCRdb reanalysed the reads using MiXCR and keeps one entry per CDR3 protein. The repertoire has tens of thousands of distinct CDR3 sequences, around 15% of them found once; the top ten carry about two fifths. The source material was a population of CD138-negative cells sorted from bone marrow. Receptor source: a donor at least 40 years old with multiple myeloma. CDR3s include the opening cysteine and the closing phenylalanine or tryptophan. Fields, in order: D gene, J gene, V gene, clone size, CDR3 DNA, CDR3 protein. D genes are given only for firm matches. Size is omitted from some rows. Given values are once, few, many or a class for expanded clones.

d_call: NA; j_call: TRBJ2-7; v_call: TRBV7-9; clone_size: many; cdr3_nt: TGTGCCAGCAGCTTCCCGATTGGTGGAGGGGACTACGAGCAGTACTTC; cdr3_aa: CASSFPIGGGDYEQYF
d_call: TRBD1; j_call: TRBJ1-2; v_call: TRBV20-1; clone_size: many; cdr3_nt: TGCAGTGCTAGAAAACAGGGGGACTATGGCTACACCTTC; cdr3_aa: CSARKQGDYGYTF
d_call: TRBD2; j_call: TRBJ2-7; v_call: TRBV12-3/TRBV12-4; clone_size: many; cdr3_nt: TGTGCCAGCAGTTTTTCGGCTAGCGGGAGTTACGAGCAGTACTTC; cdr3_aa: CASSFSASGSYEQYF
d_call: TRBD1; j_call: TRBJ1-5; v_call: TRBV19; clone_size: many; cdr3_nt: TGTGCCAGTAGTATTCGAGGGGGCAGCAATCAGCCCCAGCATTTT; cdr3_aa: CASSIRGGSNQPQHF
d_call: TRBD2; j_call: TRBJ2-7; v_call: TRBV6-1; clone_size: many; cdr3_nt: TGTGCCAGCAGTGAACCTAGCGGCTCCTACGAGCAGTACTTC; cdr3_aa: CASSEPSGSYEQYF
d_call: TRBD2; j_call: TRBJ2-2; v_call: TRBV14; clone_size: NA; cdr3_nt: TGTGCCAGCAGCCAAGACTTACCTAGCGGAGACACCGGGGAGCTGTTTTTT; cdr3_aa: CASSQDLPSGDTGELFF
d_call: TRBD2; j_call: TRBJ2-7; v_call: TRBV5-1; clone_size: many; cdr3_nt: TGCGCCAGCAAGGCTAGCGGGAGTTACGAGCAGTACTTC; cdr3_aa: CASKASGSYEQYF
d_call: TRBD2; j_call: TRBJ2-1; v_call: TRBV6-2/TRBV6-3; clone_size: many; cdr3_nt: TGTGCCAGCAGTTCCGCGAGGACTAGCGGGAGTGGTGAGCAGTTCTTC; cdr3_aa: CASSSARTSGSGEQFF
d_call: NA; j_call: TRBJ2-1; v_call: TRBV24-1; clone_size: many; cdr3_nt: TGTGCCACCAGTACAGGGTCCCATGAGCAGTTCTTC; cdr3_aa: CATSTGSHEQFF
d_call: NA; j_call: TRBJ2-4; v_call: TRBV19; clone_size: many; cdr3_nt: TGTGCCAGTAGTATAGATGGCGCGGGGATAGCCAAAAACATTCAGTACTTC; cdr3_aa: CASSIDGAGIAKNIQYF
d_call: NA; j_call: TRBJ2-2; v_call: TRBV2; clone_size: many; cdr3_nt: TGTGCCAGCAGGTGGGAGAGCACCGGGGAGCTGTTTTTT; cdr3_aa: CASRWESTGELFF
d_call: NA; j_call: TRBJ2-3; v_call: TRBV3-1; clone_size: few; cdr3_nt: TGTGCCAGCAGCCTGTGGAGGGGTGAGGCAGATACGCAGTATTTT; cdr3_aa: CASSLWRGEADTQYF
d_call: NA; j_call: TRBJ2-1; v_call: TRBV6-1; clone_size: few; cdr3_nt: TGTGCCAGCGAAGGACTTGGCTACGAGTTCTTC; cdr3_aa: CASEGLGYEFF